What follows describes a single T cell receptor (beta chain). This sample is drawn from a study of T cells in Graves' hyperthyroidism and ophthalmopathy. No ophthalmopathy progression within 18 months constituted stable Graves' hyperthyroidism. Using less than 12 ml of fresh peripheral blood, PBMCs were prepared. The CDR3 extends over 16 amino acids. Germline loops: CDR1 SGHNT, CDR2 YENEEA. Trimming stripped 1 base from V and 0 bases from J, with 12 bases between. Amplified regions were TCR beta CDR3 sequences from RNA transcripts. In the first-round RT-PCR of the TCR CDR3, the HTBI primer set was used. From the multiplex PCR reads, TCRdb called clonotypes with MiXCR, one entry per CDR3 protein. This table holds about 480,000 distinct CDR3 sequences, around an eighth found once.

The chain is built from TRBV11-3 and TRBJ1-2, with D hard to call. This receptor was obtained from a young woman with Graves' hyperthyroidism. Sequenced: blood. This chain's CDR3 is CASSLAVYGTNYGYTF. DNA of the CDR3: TGTGCCAGCAGCTTAGCCGTCTATGGGACTAACTATGGCTACACCTTC.